This TCR beta chain is from a study of T-cell memory formation after mild COVID-19. Trimming stripped 2 bases from V and 2 bases from J, with 14 bases between. The CDR3 extends over 15 amino acids. The germline V gene encodes CDR1 GTSNPN and CDR2 SVGIG (reference sequence). There are a few counts of this clonotype. From the 5' RACE reads, TCRdb called clonotypes with MiXCR, one entry per CDR3 protein. The sample includes a few hundred thousand distinct CDR3 sequences, 20% to 25% of them seen just once. Sequencing was done on a sample of PBMCs or a T cell subset sorted from them (not recorded which). The TCR comes from an adult woman who had mild COVID-19 (a few samples of this study predate the infection). Cell type and time point are not known. The chain combines TRBV30 with TRBJ2-3, with a tentative D call TRBD2 (6 bases). The CDR3 nucleotides read TGTGCCTGGAGTTGGCGGGGAATCGACACAGATACGCAGTATTTT. The encoded protein is CAWSWRGIDTDTQYF. The whole variable domain, remainder taken from reference TRBV30 and TRBJ2-3, is SQTIHQWPATLVQPVGSPLSLECTVEGTSNPNLYWYRQAAGRGLQLLFYSVGIGQISSEVPQNLSASRPQDRQFILSSKKLLLSDSGFYLCAWSWRGIDTDTQYFGPGTRLTVL.